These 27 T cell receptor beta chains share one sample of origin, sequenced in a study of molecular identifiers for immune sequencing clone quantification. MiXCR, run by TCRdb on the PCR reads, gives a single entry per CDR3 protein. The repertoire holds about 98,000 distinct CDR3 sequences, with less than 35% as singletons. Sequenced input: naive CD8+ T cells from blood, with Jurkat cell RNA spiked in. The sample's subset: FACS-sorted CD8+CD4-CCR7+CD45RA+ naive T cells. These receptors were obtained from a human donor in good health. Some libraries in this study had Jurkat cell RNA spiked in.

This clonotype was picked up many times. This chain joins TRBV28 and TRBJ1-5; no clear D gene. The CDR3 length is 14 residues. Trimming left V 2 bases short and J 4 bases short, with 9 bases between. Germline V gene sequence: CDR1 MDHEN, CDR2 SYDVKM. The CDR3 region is CASSLGQENQPQHF. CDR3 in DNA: TGTGCCAGCAGTTTAGGGCAGGAGAATCAGCCCCAGCATTTT.

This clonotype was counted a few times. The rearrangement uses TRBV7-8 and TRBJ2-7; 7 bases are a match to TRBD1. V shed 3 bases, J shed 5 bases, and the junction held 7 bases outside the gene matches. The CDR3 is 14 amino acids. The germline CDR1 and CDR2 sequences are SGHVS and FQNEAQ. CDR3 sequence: CASSLGTAVNEQYF. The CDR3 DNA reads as TGTGCCAGCAGCTTGGGGACAGCCGTCAACGAGCAGTACTTC.

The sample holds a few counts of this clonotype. In DNA, the CDR3 is TGTGCCAGCAGTTTAGTGCGGACCGAGCAGTACTTC. Protein sequence: CASSLVRTEQYF. The J gene is TRBJ2-7, the V gene TRBV28; D is unresolved. The CDR3 has 12 amino acids. From germline, CDR1 is MDHEN and CDR2 SYDVKM. V lost 2 bases and J lost 6, with 8 bases in between. Full variable domain (rest looked up from reference TRBV28 and TRBJ2-7): DVKVTQSSRYLVKRTGEKVFLECVQDMDHENMFWYRQDPGLGLRLIYFSYDVKMKEKGDIPEGYSVSREKKERFSLILESASTNQTSMYLCASSLVRTEQYFGPGTRLTVT.

The CDR3 nucleotides read TGTGCCAGCAGCCATGGACTAGTCTACGAGCAGTACTTC. Its protein product is CASSHGLVYEQYF. The chain recombines TRBV14 with TRBJ2-7; 7 bases are shared with TRBD2. With 3 bases clipped from V and 3 bases from J, the junction kept 2 bases outside the gene matches. The V gene's germline CDR1 is SGHDN and CDR2 FVKESK. The CDR3 is 13 residues long.

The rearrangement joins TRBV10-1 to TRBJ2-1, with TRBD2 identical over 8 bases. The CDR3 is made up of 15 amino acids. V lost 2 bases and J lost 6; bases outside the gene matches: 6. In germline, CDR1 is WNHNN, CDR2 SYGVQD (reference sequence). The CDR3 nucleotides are TGCGCCAGCAGTGAGGCTCCCCTAGCGGGCAATGAGCAGTTCTTC. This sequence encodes CASSEAPLAGNEQFF.

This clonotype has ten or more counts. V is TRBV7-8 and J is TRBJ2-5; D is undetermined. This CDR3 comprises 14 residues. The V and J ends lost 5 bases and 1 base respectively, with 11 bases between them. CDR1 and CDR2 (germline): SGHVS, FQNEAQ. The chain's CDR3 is CASSLPLAQETQYF. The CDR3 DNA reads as TGTGCCAGCAGCCTCCCCCTGGCCCAAGAGACCCAGTACTTC. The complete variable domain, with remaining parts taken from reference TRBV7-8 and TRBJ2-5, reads GAGVSQSPRYKVAKRGQDVALRCDPISGHVSLFWYQQALGQGPEFLTYFQNEAQLDKSGLPSDRFFAERPEGSVSTLKIQRTQQEDSAVYLCASSLPLAQETQYFGPGTRLLVL.

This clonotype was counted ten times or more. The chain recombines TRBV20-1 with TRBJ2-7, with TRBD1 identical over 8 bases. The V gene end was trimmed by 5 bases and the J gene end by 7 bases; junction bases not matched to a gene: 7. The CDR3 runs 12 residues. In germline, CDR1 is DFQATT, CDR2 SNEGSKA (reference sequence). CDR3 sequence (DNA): TGCAGTGCTGAGGGCAGGGGGCAGGAGCAGTACTTC. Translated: CSAEGRGQEQYF.

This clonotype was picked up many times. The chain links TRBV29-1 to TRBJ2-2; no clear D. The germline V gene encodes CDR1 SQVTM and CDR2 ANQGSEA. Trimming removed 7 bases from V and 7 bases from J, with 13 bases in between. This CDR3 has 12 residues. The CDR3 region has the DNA TGCAGCGGTACGGCGGAATTCGGGGAGCTGTTTTTT. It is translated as CSGTAEFGELFF.

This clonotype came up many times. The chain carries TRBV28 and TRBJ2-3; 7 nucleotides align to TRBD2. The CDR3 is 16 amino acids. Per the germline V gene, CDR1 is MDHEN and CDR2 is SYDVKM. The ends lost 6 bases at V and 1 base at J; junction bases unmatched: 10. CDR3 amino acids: CASSPAGLRGTDTQYF. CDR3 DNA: TGTGCCAGCAGCCCAGCGGGACTTCGGGGCACAGATACGCAGTATTTT.

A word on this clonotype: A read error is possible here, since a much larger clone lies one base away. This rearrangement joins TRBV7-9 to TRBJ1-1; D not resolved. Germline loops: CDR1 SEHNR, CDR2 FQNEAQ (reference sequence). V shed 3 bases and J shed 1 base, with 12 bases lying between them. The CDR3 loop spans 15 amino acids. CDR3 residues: CASSFPRATNTEAFF. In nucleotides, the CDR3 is TGTGCCAGCAGCTTCCCTAGGGCGACGAACACTGAAGCTTTCTTT.

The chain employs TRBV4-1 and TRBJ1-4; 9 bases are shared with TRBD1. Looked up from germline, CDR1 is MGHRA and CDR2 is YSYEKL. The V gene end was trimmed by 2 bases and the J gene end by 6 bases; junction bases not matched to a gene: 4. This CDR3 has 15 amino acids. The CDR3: CASSQNRGLYEKLFF. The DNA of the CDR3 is TGCGCCAGCAGCCAAAACAGGGGGCTTTATGAAAAACTGTTTTTT.

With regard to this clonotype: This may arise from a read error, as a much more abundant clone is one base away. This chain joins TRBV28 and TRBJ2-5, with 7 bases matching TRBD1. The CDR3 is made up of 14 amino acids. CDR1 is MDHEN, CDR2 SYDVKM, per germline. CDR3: CASSLETGFETQNF. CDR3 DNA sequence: TGTGCCAGCAGTTTAGAGACAGGGTTCGAGACCCAGAACTTC.

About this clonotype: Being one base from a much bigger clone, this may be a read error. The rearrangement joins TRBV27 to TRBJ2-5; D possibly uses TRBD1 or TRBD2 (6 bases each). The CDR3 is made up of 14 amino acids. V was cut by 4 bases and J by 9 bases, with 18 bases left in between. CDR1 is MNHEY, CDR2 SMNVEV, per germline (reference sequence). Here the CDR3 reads CASSSPGGREPQYF. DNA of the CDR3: TGTGCCAGCAGTTCCCCCGGGGGCAGGGAGCCCCAGTACTTC.

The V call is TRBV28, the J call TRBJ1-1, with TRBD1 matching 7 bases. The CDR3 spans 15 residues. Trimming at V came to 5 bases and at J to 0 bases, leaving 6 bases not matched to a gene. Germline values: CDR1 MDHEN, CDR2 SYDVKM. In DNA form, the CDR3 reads TGTGCCAGCAGTCAACTACAGGGGCTGAACACTGAAGCTTTCTTT. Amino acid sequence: CASSQLQGLNTEAFF.

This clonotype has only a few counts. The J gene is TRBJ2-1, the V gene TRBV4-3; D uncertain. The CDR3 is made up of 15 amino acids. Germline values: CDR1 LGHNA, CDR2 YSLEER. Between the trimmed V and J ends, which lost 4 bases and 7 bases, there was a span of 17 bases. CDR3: CASSLWTGSSNEQFF. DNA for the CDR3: TGCGCCAGCAGCCTCTGGACGGGTTCATCAAATGAGCAGTTCTTC.

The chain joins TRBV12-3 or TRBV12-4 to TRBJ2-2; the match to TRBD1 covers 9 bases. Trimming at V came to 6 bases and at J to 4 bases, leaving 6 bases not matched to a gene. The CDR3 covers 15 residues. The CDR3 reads CASSPGTGFTGELFF. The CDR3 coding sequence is TGTGCCAGCAGCCCCGGGACAGGGTTCACCGGGGAGCTGTTTTTT.

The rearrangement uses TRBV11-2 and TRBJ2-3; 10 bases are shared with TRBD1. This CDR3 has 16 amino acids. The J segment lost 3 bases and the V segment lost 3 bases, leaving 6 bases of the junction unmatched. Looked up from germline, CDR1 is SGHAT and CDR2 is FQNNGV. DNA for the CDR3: TGTGCCAGCAGCTTCGCTGGGACAGGGGTGACAGATACGCAGTATTTT. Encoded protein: CASSFAGTGVTDTQYF.

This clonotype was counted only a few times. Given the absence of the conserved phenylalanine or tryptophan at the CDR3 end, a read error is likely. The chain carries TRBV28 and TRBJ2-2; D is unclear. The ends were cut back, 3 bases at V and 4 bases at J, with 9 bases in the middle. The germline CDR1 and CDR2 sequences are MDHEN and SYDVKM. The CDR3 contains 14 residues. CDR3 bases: TGTGCCAGCAGTTTTGTACATGTCACCGGGGAGCTGTTTCTT. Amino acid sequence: CASSFVHVTGELFL.

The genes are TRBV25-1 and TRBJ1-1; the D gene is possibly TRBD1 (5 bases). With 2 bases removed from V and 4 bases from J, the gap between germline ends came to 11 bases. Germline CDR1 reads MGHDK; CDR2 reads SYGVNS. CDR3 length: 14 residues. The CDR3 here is CASSEGGGLTEAFF. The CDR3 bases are TGTGCCAGCAGTGAAGGGGGAGGGCTCACTGAAGCTTTCTTT.

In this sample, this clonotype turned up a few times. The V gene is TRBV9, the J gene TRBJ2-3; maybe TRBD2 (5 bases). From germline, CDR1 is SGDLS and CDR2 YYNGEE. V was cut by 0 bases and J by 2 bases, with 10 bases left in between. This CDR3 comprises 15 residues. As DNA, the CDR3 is TGTGCCAGCAGCGTAGAGCCGGGAACCACAGATACGCAGTATTTT. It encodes CASSVEPGTTDTQYF.

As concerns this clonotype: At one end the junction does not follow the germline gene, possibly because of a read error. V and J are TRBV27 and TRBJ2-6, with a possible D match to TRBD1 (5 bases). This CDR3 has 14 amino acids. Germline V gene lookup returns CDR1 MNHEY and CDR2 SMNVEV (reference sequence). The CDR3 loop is CASSLYSGANVLPF. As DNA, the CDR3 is TGTGCCAGCAGTTTATACTCTGGGGCCAACGTCCTGCCTTTC.

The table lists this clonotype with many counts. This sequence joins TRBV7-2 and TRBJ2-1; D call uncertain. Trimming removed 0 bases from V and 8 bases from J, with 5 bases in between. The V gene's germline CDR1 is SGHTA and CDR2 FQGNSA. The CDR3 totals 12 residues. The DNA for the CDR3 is TGTGCCAGCAGCTTAGCTTGGTATGAGCAGTTCTTC. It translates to CASSLAWYEQFF.

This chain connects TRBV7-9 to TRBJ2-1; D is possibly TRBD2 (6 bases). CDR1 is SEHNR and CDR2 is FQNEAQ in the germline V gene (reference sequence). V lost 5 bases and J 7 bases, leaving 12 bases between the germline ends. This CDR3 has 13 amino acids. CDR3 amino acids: CASSPEGRNEQFF. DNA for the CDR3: TGTGCCAGCAGCCCGGAGGGACGGAATGAGCAGTTCTTC.

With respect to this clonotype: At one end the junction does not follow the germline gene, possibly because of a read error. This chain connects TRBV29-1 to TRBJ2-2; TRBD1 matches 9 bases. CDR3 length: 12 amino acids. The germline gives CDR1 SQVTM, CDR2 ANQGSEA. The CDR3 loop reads CSATGGTGELLF. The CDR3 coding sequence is TGCAGCGCAACAGGGGGCACCGGGGAGCTGTTATTT.

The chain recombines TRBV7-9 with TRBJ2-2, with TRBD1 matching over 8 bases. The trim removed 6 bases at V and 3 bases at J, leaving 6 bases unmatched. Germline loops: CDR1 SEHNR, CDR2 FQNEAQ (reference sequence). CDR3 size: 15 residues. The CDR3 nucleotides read TGTGCCAGCAGGTTTTTGACAGGGGACACCGGGGAGCTGTTTTTT. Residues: CASRFLTGDTGELFF.

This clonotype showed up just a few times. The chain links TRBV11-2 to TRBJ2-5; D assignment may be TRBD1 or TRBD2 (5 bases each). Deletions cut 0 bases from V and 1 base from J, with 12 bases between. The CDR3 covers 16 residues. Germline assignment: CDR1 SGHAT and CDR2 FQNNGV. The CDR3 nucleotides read TGTGCCAGCAGCTTAGATCGGGGCAGGGCCCAAGAGACCCAGTACTTC. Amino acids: CASSLDRGRAQETQYF.

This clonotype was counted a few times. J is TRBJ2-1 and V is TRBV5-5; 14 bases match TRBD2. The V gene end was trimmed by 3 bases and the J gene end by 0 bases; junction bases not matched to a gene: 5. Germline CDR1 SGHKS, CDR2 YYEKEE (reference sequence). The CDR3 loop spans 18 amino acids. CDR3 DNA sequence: TGTGCCAGCAGCTCCCGGACTAGCGGGAGGTCCTCCTACAATGAGCAGTTCTTC. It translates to CASSSRTSGRSSYNEQFF.